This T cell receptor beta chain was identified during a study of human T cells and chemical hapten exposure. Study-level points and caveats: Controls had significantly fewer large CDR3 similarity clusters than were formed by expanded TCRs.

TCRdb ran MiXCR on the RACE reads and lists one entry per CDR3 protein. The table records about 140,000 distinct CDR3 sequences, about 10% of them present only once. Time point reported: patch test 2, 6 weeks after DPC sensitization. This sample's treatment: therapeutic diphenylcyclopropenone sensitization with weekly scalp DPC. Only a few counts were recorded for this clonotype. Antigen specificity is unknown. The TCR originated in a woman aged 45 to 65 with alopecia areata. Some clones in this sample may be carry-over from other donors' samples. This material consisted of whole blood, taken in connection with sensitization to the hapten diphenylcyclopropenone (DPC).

This chain's CDR3 is CSVEGWSSYNEQFF. The CDR3 DNA follows: TGCAGCGTTGAAGGCTGGAGCTCCTACAATGAGCAGTTCTTC. This chain connects TRBV29-1 to TRBJ2-1, with unresolved D. The length of the CDR3 is 14 residues. Germline assignment: CDR1 SQVTM and CDR2 ANQGSEA. V lost 1 base and J lost 0, with 7 bases in between.